The 18 T cell receptor beta chains below come from one sample, sequenced in a study of blood T cell repertoires in COVID-19. The repertoire was sequenced with immunoSEQ multiplex PCR; TCRdb's copy has only in-frame clones and lacks some. Of approximately 120,000 clones in the sample, around 84% were seen once. Sample: peripheral blood. The receptors were sampled from a woman over 75 with active or convalescent COVID-19.

This clone was detected only a few times. The chain is built from TRBV30 and TRBJ2-7; 7 nucleotides align to TRBD2. The CDR3 is made up of 15 amino acids. Germline CDR1 GTSNPN, CDR2 SVGIG (reference sequence). V was pared by 0 bases and J by 8 bases, with 13 bases of the junction left unmatched. The CDR3 sequence is CAWSVRSRTRLQQYF. The CDR3 nucleotides read TGTGCCTGGAGTGTACGGTCCAGGACTAGGTTACAGCAGTACTTC.

In this sample, this clone turned up a few times. This rearrangement joins TRBV6-1 to TRBJ2-7, with D possibly matching TRBD1 (5 bases). Trimming cost V 2 bases and J 1 base, with 9 bases left between them. Germline V gene sequence: CDR1 MNHNS, CDR2 SASEGT. CDR3 size: 14 residues. The CDR3 DNA is TGTGCCAGCAGTGAACACAGGCGGTCCTACGAGCAGTACTTC. This encodes CASSEHRRSYEQYF.

The chain employs TRBV19 and TRBJ1-1; D possibly corresponds to TRBD1 (6 bases). In germline, CDR1 is LNHDA, CDR2 SQIVND (reference sequence). The CDR3 runs to 15 residues. Trimming left V 3 bases short and J 4 bases short, with 15 bases between. CDR3 bases: TGTGCCAGTAGTATTGGCTACAGGGTTGCCACTGAAGCTTTCTTT. Encoded protein: CASSIGYRVATEAFF.

The chain is built from TRBV5-1 and TRBJ2-2; D is unresolved. CDR3 length equals 13 residues. CDR1 SGHRS and CDR2 YFSETQ come from the germline V gene. Trimming removed 4 bases from V and 7 bases from J, with 11 bases in between. The CDR3 here is CASSPQPGGELFF. The DNA for the CDR3 is TGCGCCAGCAGCCCCCAACCAGGCGGGGAGCTGTTTTTT.

This chain uses TRBV28 with TRBJ1-1; unclear D gene. Germline CDR1 and CDR2: MDHEN and SYDVKM. V lost 3 bases to trimming and J lost 5 bases, with 10 bases between them. The CDR3 is 13 amino acids. The CDR3 reads CASSFFGGTEAFF. The CDR3 nucleotides read TGTGCCAGCAGTTTCTTCGGCGGGACTGAAGCTTTCTTT.

V usage is TRBV27 and J usage is TRBJ2-2, with 8 positions matching TRBD2. Germline V lookup: CDR1 MNHEY, CDR2 SMNVEV (reference sequence). V was pared by 5 bases and J by 6 bases, with 17 bases of the junction left unmatched. This CDR3 is built from 18 residues. The chain's CDR3 is CASSPPFAGRAHAGELFF. The CDR3 DNA is TGTGCCAGCAGTCCGCCATTCGCCGGGAGGGCCCACGCCGGGGAGCTGTTTTTT.

CDR3 amino acids: CASTETGGQETQYF. The CDR3 DNA reads TGTGCCAGCACCGAGACGGGGGGCCAAGAGACCCAGTACTTC. The chain joins TRBV7-2 to TRBJ2-5, with 7 bases lining up with TRBD2. CDR1 is SGHTA, CDR2 FQGNSA, per germline. This CDR3 spans 14 amino acids. V dropped 7 bases and J dropped 1; count of bases not matched to a gene: 6.

V usage is TRBV27 and J usage is TRBJ2-2; D possibly corresponds to TRBD2 (5 bases). The CDR3 extends over 13 amino acids. V lost 9 bases to trimming and J lost 1 base, with 9 bases between them. CDR1 is MNHEY, CDR2 SMNVEV, per germline (reference sequence). The CDR3 reads CASSDLNTGELFF. CDR3 nucleotides: TGTGCCAGTAGCGATCTGAACACCGGGGAGCTGTTTTTT.

J is TRBJ1-5 and V is TRBV19, with D hard to call. V was trimmed by 2 bases and J by 0 bases, leaving 14 bases between them. CDR3 size: 17 residues. Germline V CDR1 and CDR2: LNHDA, SQIVND (reference sequence). The CDR3 coding sequence is TGTGCCAGTAGTATACCCCCGCAAACCTATAGCAATCAGCCCCAGCATTTT. It is translated as CASSIPPQTYSNQPQHF.

The chain combines TRBV7-8 with TRBJ1-6, with D possibly matching TRBD1 (5 bases). The CDR3 consists of 15 residues. Germline CDR1 SGHVS, CDR2 FQNEAQ. V was pared by 0 bases and J by 10 bases, with 13 bases between. CDR3 in DNA: TGTGCCAGCAGCTTAGCGATGACTAGGGGCTCACCCCTCCACTTT. Protein: CASSLAMTRGSPLHF. Full variable domain (rest looked up from reference TRBV7-8 and TRBJ1-6): GAGVSQSPRYKVAKRGQDVALRCDPISGHVSLFWYQQALGQGPEFLTYFQNEAQLDKSGLPSDRFFAERPEGSVSTLKIQRTQQEDSAVYLCASSLAMTRGSPLHFGNGTRLTVT.

This clone was observed a few times. The J gene is TRBJ1-1, the V gene TRBV5-1, with D unresolved. From germline, CDR1 is SGHRS and CDR2 YFSETQ. The CDR3 spans 15 residues. Trimming stripped 0 bases from V and 5 bases from J, with 14 bases between. The CDR3 here is CASSLGYSQRTEAFF. The CDR3 nucleotides read TGCGCCAGCAGCTTGGGGTACAGCCAAAGGACTGAAGCTTTCTTT.

This sequence joins TRBV6-1 and TRBJ2-3, with 12 bases identical to TRBD2. J lost 0 bases, V lost 0 bases, and 4 bases had no gene match. CDR3 length equals 18 residues. Germline V CDR1 and CDR2: MNHNS, SASEGT. The CDR3 region is CASSEARGLAGSTDTQYF. The CDR3 DNA is TGTGCCAGCAGTGAAGCCCGTGGACTAGCGGGGAGCACAGATACGCAGTATTTT.

V and J are TRBV11-2 and TRBJ1-1; no clear D. This CDR3 spans 12 amino acids. In germline, CDR1 is SGHAT, CDR2 FQNNGV. The V gene lost 1 base and the J gene lost 7 bases, with 7 bases spanning the gap. The CDR3 protein is CASSLGSVEAFF. The CDR3 bases are TGTGCCAGCAGCTTAGGTAGCGTTGAAGCTTTCTTT.

The table lists this clone with a count of one. The J gene is TRBJ2-3, the V gene TRBV6-1; no reliable D call. The CDR3 spans 18 residues. Trimming took 2 bases from V and 0 from J, leaving 18 bases between them. Germline values: CDR1 MNHNS, CDR2 SASEGT. The CDR3 DNA follows: TGTGCCAGCAGTGAATATATTGGATATATAGCTAGCACAGATACGCAGTATTTT. Translated: CASSEYIGYIASTDTQYF.

The chain is built from TRBV18 and TRBJ2-5, with D possibly matching TRBD1 (5 bases). The germline V and J ends were trimmed by 2 bases and 5 bases, with 9 bases remaining between them. CDR3 size: 13 residues. CDR1 is KGHSH, CDR2 LQKENI, per germline. The CDR3 DNA reads as TGTGCCAGCTCACCAGGGGCGGCGGAGACCCAGTACTTC. It specifies CASSPGAAETQYF.

The chain uses TRBV6-5 and TRBJ1-2; 8 bases line up with TRBD1. Germline V gives CDR1 MNHEY, CDR2 SVGAGI. The CDR3 is 15 amino acids. V dropped 6 bases and J dropped 4; count of bases not matched to a gene: 10. The CDR3 bases are TGTGCCAGCAGGCCTGCAGGGGGCGCAAGCTATGGCTACACCTTC. Translating gives CASRPAGGASYGYTF.

The V gene is TRBV30, the J gene TRBJ1-6, with no clear D. V gave up 3 bases and J gave up 10 bases, with 16 bases separating them. The CDR3 is made up of 14 amino acids. Germline loops: CDR1 GTSNPN, CDR2 SVGIG (reference sequence). The CDR3 loop is CAWSPGSGSSPLHF. In DNA, the CDR3 is TGTGCCTGGAGCCCCGGTTCGGGTAGCTCACCCCTCCACTTT. Full variable domain (remainder filled in from reference TRBV30 and TRBJ1-6): SQTIHQWPATLVQPVGSPLSLECTVEGTSNPNLYWYRQAAGRGLQLLFYSVGIGQISSEVPQNLSASRPQDRQFILSSKKLLLSDSGFYLCAWSPGSGSSPLHFGNGTRLTVT.

This clone was recorded once. The V gene is TRBV4-2, the J gene TRBJ2-3, with D tentatively TRBD2 (5 bases). The length of the CDR3 is 12 residues. The V end was cut by 10 bases, the J end by 5 bases, with 13 bases between. Germline assignment: CDR1 LGHNA and CDR2 YNFKEQ. The CDR3 loop is CATSRELDTQYF. The CDR3 coding sequence is TGTGCCACTTCAAGGGAGTTAGATACGCAGTATTTT.